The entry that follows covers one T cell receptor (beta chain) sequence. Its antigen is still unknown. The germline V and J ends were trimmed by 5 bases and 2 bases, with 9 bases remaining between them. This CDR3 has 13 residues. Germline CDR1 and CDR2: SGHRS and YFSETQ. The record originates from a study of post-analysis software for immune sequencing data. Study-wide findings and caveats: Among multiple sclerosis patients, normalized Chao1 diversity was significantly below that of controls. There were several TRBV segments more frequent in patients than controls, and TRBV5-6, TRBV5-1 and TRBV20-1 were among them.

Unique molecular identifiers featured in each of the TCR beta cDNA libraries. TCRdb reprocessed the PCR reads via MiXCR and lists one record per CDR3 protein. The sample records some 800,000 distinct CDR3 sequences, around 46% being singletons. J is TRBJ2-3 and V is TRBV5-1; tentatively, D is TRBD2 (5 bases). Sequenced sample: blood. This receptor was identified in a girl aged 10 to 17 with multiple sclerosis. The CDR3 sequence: CASREAFTDTQYF. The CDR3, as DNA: TGCGCCAGCAGGGAGGCTTTCACAGATACGCAGTATTTT.